The 30 T cell receptor beta chains listed next were all sequenced from one sample in a study of T-cell memory formation after mild COVID-19. A single record per CDR3 protein comes from TCRdb applying MiXCR to the 5' RACE reads. The data contain 250,000 to 400,000 distinct CDR3 sequences, roughly an eighth of them seen just once; the ten biggest clones take up 21%. The sample taken for sequencing was PBMCs or a T cell subset sorted from them (not recorded which). These receptor sequences come from a man between 18 and 35 years old who had mild COVID-19 (a few samples of this study predate the infection). Cell type and time point are not known.

Ten or more counts support this clonotype. This sequence joins TRBV3-1 and TRBJ2-1; D unclear. Trimming cost V 4 bases and J 3 bases, with 4 bases left between them. There are 12 residues in the CDR3. Germline lookup yields CDR1 LGHDT and CDR2 YNNKEL (reference sequence). CDR3 loop: CASSPRYNEQFF. As DNA, the CDR3 is TGTGCCAGCAGCCCGCGCTACAATGAGCAGTTCTTC.

In its sample, this clonotype was seen a few times. This chain joins TRBV5-1 and TRBJ1-1; 11 bases align to TRBD1. The CDR3 contains 15 residues. Germline trimming cut 6 bases from V and 5 bases from J; bases unmatched to any gene: 9. Germline V gene sequence: CDR1 SGHRS, CDR2 YFSETQ. The CDR3 DNA reads as TGCGCCAGCAAAGGAGTGGGGGACAGGGGGACTGAAGCTTTCTTT. Translated: CASKGVGDRGTEAFF.

This clonotype appeared a few times. The CDR3 loop is CASTIAVEGLHGYTF. CDR3 coding DNA: TGTGCCAGCACCATAGCCGTGGAGGGGCTTCATGGCTACACCTTC. The chain links TRBV6-2 or TRBV6-3 to TRBJ1-2; tentatively, D is TRBD1 (5 bases). Trimming took off 7 bases at V and 6 bases at J, with 21 bases between the two ends. The CDR3 extends over 15 amino acids. Germline CDR1 and CDR2: MNHEY and SVGEGT.

The chain is built from TRBV6-6 and TRBJ1-6, with 7 nucleotides matching TRBD1. This CDR3 has 14 residues. Germline V lookup: CDR1 MNHNY, CDR2 SVGAGI (reference sequence). V lost 6 bases, J lost 8 bases, and 7 bases stayed unmatched. Written as DNA, the CDR3 is TGTGCCAGCAGCGTCAGGGGGAAGGATTCACCCCTCCACTTT. Its translation is CASSVRGKDSPLHF.

The chain carries TRBV6-5 and TRBJ2-1; D tentatively reads TRBD1 or TRBD2 (5 bases each). The ends were cut back, 8 bases at V and 0 bases at J, with 14 bases in the middle. This CDR3 is 15 amino acids long. Germline V gene data show CDR1 as MNHEY and CDR2 as SVGAGI. Here the CDR3 reads CASGLGRSSYNEQFF. In DNA, the CDR3 is TGTGCCAGCGGACTGGGACGGAGCTCCTACAATGAGCAGTTCTTC.

This clonotype was counted a few times. The chain couples TRBV6-2 or TRBV6-3 to TRBJ2-4, with D possibly TRBD1 on 5 matching bases. The V end lost 2 bases, the J end lost 1 base, and 15 bases lay between the germline ends. The CDR3 consists of 17 residues. Per the germline V gene, CDR1 is MNHEY and CDR2 is SVGEGT. DNA of the CDR3: TGTGCCAGCAGTTACCTTGAAAGGGGTGAGGCCAAAAACATTCAGTACTTC. Amino acids: CASSYLERGEAKNIQYF.

This clonotype was seen more than once but under ten times. The chain links TRBV28 to TRBJ2-7, with D possibly TRBD1 on 6 matching bases. The CDR3 is 15 amino acids. Trimming cost V 2 bases and J 7 bases, with 18 bases left between them. In germline, CDR1 is MDHEN, CDR2 SYDVKM. Written as DNA, the CDR3 is TGTGCCAGCAGTTTACCGCCAGGGGCAAGTAGGGAGCAGTACTTC. Its protein product is CASSLPPGASREQYF. Full variable domain (missing parts from reference TRBV28 and TRBJ2-7): DVKVTQSSRYLVKRTGEKVFLECVQDMDHENMFWYRQDPGLGLRLIYFSYDVKMKEKGDIPEGYSVSREKKERFSLILESASTNQTSMYLCASSLPPGASREQYFGPGTRLTVT.

This clonotype was detected a few times. The chain has TRBV6-6 and TRBJ1-5; D is possibly TRBD1 (5 bases). The CDR3 has 17 residues. Between the trimmed V and J ends, which lost 7 bases and 9 bases, there was a span of 28 bases. Germline-derived CDR1 and CDR2 are MNHNY and SVGAGI (reference sequence). CDR3 sequence: CASIDAVGEGALRPQHF. As DNA, the CDR3 is TGTGCCAGCATCGACGCCGTGGGGGAGGGAGCCTTACGGCCCCAGCATTTT.

The chain couples TRBV4-1 to TRBJ2-3; 8 nucleotides line up with TRBD1. Germline lookup yields CDR1 MGHRA and CDR2 YSYEKL. The CDR3 is 16 amino acids. Trimming removed 0 bases from V and 6 bases from J; junction bases left unmatched: 8. The CDR3 is CASSQESTGGRDTQYF. The CDR3 DNA follows: TGCGCCAGCAGCCAAGAATCCACAGGGGGGCGGGATACGCAGTATTTT.

This clonotype was detected ten times or more. The V gene is TRBV4-3, the J gene TRBJ2-3, with D possibly called TRBD1 or TRBD2 (6 bases each). V was cut by 0 bases and J by 0 bases, with 16 bases left in between. CDR1 is LGHNA, CDR2 YSLEER, per germline. The CDR3 loop spans 18 amino acids. CDR3 sequence reads: CASSQDLLTGASTDTQYF. CDR3 DNA sequence: TGCGCCAGCAGCCAAGATCTGCTTACGGGGGCTAGCACAGATACGCAGTATTTT.

This chain links TRBV10-3 with TRBJ2-1; 13 bases fit TRBD2. The CDR3 spans 16 residues. Germline trimming cut 5 bases from V and 8 bases from J; bases unmatched to any gene: 9. Per germline, CDR1 ENHRY and CDR2 SYGVKD. The CDR3 nucleotides are TGTGCCATCAGTCAATACACAACTAGCGGGGGGGATGAGCAGTTCTTC. Protein: CAISQYTTSGGDEQFF.

The chain employs TRBV5-6 and TRBJ2-5; 9 bases fit TRBD1. CDR1 SGHDT and CDR2 YYEEEE come from the germline V gene. V shed 4 bases, J shed 4 bases, and the junction held 8 bases outside the gene matches. This CDR3 region has 15 residues. The CDR3 spells CASSDLQGAGETQYF. The CDR3 DNA reads as TGTGCCAGCAGCGACCTACAGGGGGCAGGAGAGACCCAGTACTTC.

The sample holds many counts of this clonotype. This chain uses TRBV9 with TRBJ2-3; D possibly corresponds to TRBD2 (6 bases). Deletions cut 7 bases from V and 2 bases from J, with 17 bases between. CDR1 and CDR2 (germline): SGDLS, YYNGEE. This CDR3 region has 15 residues. This CDR3 reads CASSVGSGPTDTQYF. The CDR3 DNA follows: TGTGCCAGCTCCGTGGGAAGCGGGCCCACAGATACGCAGTATTTT.

The V call is TRBV20-1, the J call TRBJ1-5, with D uncertain. Germline loops: CDR1 DFQATT, CDR2 SNEGSKA (reference sequence). The CDR3 runs to 10 residues. The V end was cut by 3 bases, the J end by 10 bases, with 7 bases between. The CDR3 DNA sequence: TGCAGTGCTAGGGACGGCCCCCAGCATTTT. Translating it yields CSARDGPQHF.

This chain uses TRBV5-1 with TRBJ1-2, with D perhaps matching TRBD1 (5 bases). This CDR3 contains 17 residues. With 0 bases removed from V and 8 bases from J, the gap between germline ends came to 23 bases. Germline V lookup: CDR1 SGHRS, CDR2 YFSETQ. This CDR3 is CASSLAGFRGVLVGYTF. The DNA of the CDR3 is TGCGCCAGCAGCTTGGCCGGGTTTCGAGGGGTCCTTGTCGGCTACACCTTC.

The J gene is TRBJ2-5, the V gene TRBV24-1, with D hard to call. V lost 1 base to trimming and J lost 4 bases, with 15 bases between them. Germline V gene lookup returns CDR1 KGHDR and CDR2 SFDVKD. The CDR3 extends over 16 amino acids. DNA of the CDR3: TGTGCCACCAGTGATTTCGAGGACGGTAGACGAGAGACCCAGTACTTC. Translation: CATSDFEDGRRETQYF.

This clonotype was detected many times. V is TRBV25-1 and J is TRBJ1-2; 8 nucleotides match TRBD1. V lost 7 bases, J lost 8 bases, and 6 bases stayed unmatched. The CDR3 extends over 12 amino acids. Germline CDR1 reads MGHDK; CDR2 reads SYGVNS. The CDR3 nucleotides read TGTGCCAGCATGGACAGGGCGGACGGCTACACCTTC. This gives the protein CASMDRADGYTF.

J is TRBJ2-1 and V is TRBV7-6; D ambiguous. This CDR3 contains 17 residues. Germline V CDR1 and CDR2: SGHVS, FNYEAQ. V was pared by 1 base and J by 0 bases, with 13 bases between. In DNA, the CDR3 is TGTGCCAGCAGCTTAGGAGGTCCTATGAGCTCCTACAATGAGCAGTTCTTC. Translated, it gives CASSLGGPMSSYNEQFF.

The chain employs TRBV7-8 and TRBJ1-2; no reliable D call. Germline lookup yields CDR1 SGHVS and CDR2 FQNEAQ. The CDR3 has 14 residues. Trimming removed 3 bases from V and 6 bases from J, with 14 bases in between. DNA for the CDR3: TGTGCCAGCAGCTTGGTGCCCCGGTTTGATGGCTACACCTTC. It yields the protein CASSLVPRFDGYTF.

This clonotype has a handful of counts. The genes are TRBV20-1 and TRBJ2-2; 8 bases map to TRBD2. CDR3 length: 19 amino acids. The V gene's germline CDR1 is DFQATT and CDR2 SNEGSKA (reference sequence). V trimming: 2 bases; J trimming: 4 bases; junction bases outside the gene matches: 18. Here the CDR3 DNA reads TGCAGTGCTAGAATCCTTTCTCGTGGGCGGGGGGCTTTCACCGGGGAGCTGTTTTTT. It specifies CSARILSRGRGAFTGELFF.

The chain links TRBV12-3 or TRBV12-4 to TRBJ2-7; D not certain. The germline V and J ends were trimmed by 5 bases and 2 bases, with 10 bases remaining between them. The CDR3 is 13 amino acids. The CDR3 loop reads CASSPGWTYEQYF. The CDR3 bases are TGTGCCAGCAGTCCCGGTTGGACCTACGAGCAGTACTTC.

The chain uses TRBV28 and TRBJ1-6; the D gene is possibly TRBD1 (6 bases). Germline V gene lookup returns CDR1 MDHEN and CDR2 SYDVKM. Trimming took 5 bases from V and 4 from J, leaving 12 bases between them. The length of the CDR3 is 15 residues. The CDR3 is CASSPPGQYNSPLHF. The CDR3 DNA follows: TGTGCCAGCAGTCCTCCGGGACAATATAATTCACCCCTCCACTTT. Full variable domain (remainder filled in from reference TRBV28 and TRBJ1-6): DVKVTQSSRYLVKRTGEKVFLECVQDMDHENMFWYRQDPGLGLRLIYFSYDVKMKEKGDIPEGYSVSREKKERFSLILESASTNQTSMYLCASSPPGQYNSPLHFGNGTRLTVT.

This rearrangement joins TRBV20-1 to TRBJ2-7, with D unresolved. CDR1 DFQATT and CDR2 SNEGSKA come from the germline V gene (reference sequence). The V gene lost 2 bases and the J gene lost 3 bases, with 14 bases spanning the gap. This CDR3 contains 14 residues. For the CDR3, the DNA is TGCAGTGCTAGAATTCCGGATACTTTCTACGAGCAGTACTTC. It encodes CSARIPDTFYEQYF.

This clonotype was seen at least ten times. V is TRBV7-6 and J is TRBJ2-5; a possible D gene is TRBD1 (6 bases). This CDR3 comprises 15 residues. V was shortened by 3 bases and J by 3 bases, with 14 bases between the two germline ends. Germline V gene lookup returns CDR1 SGHVS and CDR2 FNYEAQ. CDR3 nucleotides: TGTGCCAGCAGCTTTCCAGACAGGCTCAAAGAGACCCAGTACTTC. Translated: CASSFPDRLKETQYF.

In its sample, this clonotype was seen many times. V usage is TRBV27 and J usage is TRBJ2-5; 9 bases line up with TRBD1. The CDR3 totals 15 residues. The J segment lost 0 bases and the V segment lost 6 bases, leaving 5 bases of the junction unmatched. Germline V gene data show CDR1 as MNHEY and CDR2 as SMNVEV (reference sequence). The CDR3 protein is CASSPGQGNQETQYF. In DNA form, the CDR3 reads TGTGCCAGCAGCCCAGGACAGGGGAACCAAGAGACCCAGTACTTC.

The table lists this clonotype with a few counts. The chain recombines TRBV6-2 or TRBV6-3 with TRBJ2-5; D is ambiguous. The CDR3 totals 11 residues. CDR1 MNHEY and CDR2 SVGEGT come from the germline V gene. V was shortened by 5 bases and J by 4 bases, with 5 bases between the two germline ends. DNA of the CDR3: TGTGCCAGCAGTCGCCCAGAGACCCAGTACTTC. Translating gives CASSRPETQYF.

V gene TRBV4-1 combines with J gene TRBJ2-5; TRBD2 agrees at 14 bases. This CDR3 spans 16 amino acids. The germline V gene encodes CDR1 MGHRA and CDR2 YSYEKL. Unmatched junction bases numbered 3, after V lost 3 bases and J lost 3 bases. CDR3 bases: TGCGCCAGCAGCCATCCGGGACTAGCGGGGGAAGAGACCCAGTACTTC. Encoded protein: CASSHPGLAGEETQYF.

V and J are TRBV7-9 and TRBJ2-5; 7 bases are a match to TRBD2. The CDR3 runs to 13 residues. CDR1 is SEHNR, CDR2 FQNEAQ, per germline (reference sequence). V dropped 5 bases and J dropped 5; count of bases not matched to a gene: 5. The CDR3 spells CASSRDYAETQYF. The CDR3 coding sequence is TGTGCCAGCAGCCGGGACTACGCTGAGACCCAGTACTTC.

The chain links TRBV28 to TRBJ2-6, with 8 bases aligning to TRBD1. Germline assignment: CDR1 MDHEN and CDR2 SYDVKM. Trimming cost V 6 bases and J 0 bases; bases outside gene matches: 7. CDR3 size: 17 residues. CDR3 DNA: TGTGCCAGCAGGTCCGGACAGGGATTCTCTGGGGCCAACGTCCTGACTTTC. Its protein product is CASRSGQGFSGANVLTF.

This clonotype occurred a few times. The chain recombines TRBV12-3 or TRBV12-4 with TRBJ1-3; 9 nucleotides line up with TRBD1. V dropped 3 bases and J dropped 0; count of bases not matched to a gene: 3. The CDR3 is 16 residues long. The CDR3 spells CASSFLQGASGNTIYF. For the CDR3, the DNA is TGTGCCAGCAGTTTCCTACAGGGGGCCTCTGGAAACACCATATATTTT.